Here is one TCR beta chain with its context. The data were taken from a study of T cell changes during pregnancy in multiple sclerosis. Using immunoSEQ multiplex PCR, the repertoire was profiled, and TCRdb retains in-frame clones only, with some absent. Here the sample spans tens of thousands of clones, roughly 92% being singletons. The length of the CDR3 is 18 residues. The ends lost 3 bases at V and 5 bases at J; junction bases unmatched: 15. Germline CDR1 is ENHRY and CDR2 is SYGVKD. V usage is TRBV10-3 and J usage is TRBJ2-5; 10 bases fit TRBD2. Input material: peripheral blood. The TCR originated in a female donor with multiple sclerosis, enrolled in a pregnancy study. Written as DNA, the CDR3 is TGTGCCATCAGTGACCACGGGAGAGGTAGCGGGAGGAGGGAGACCCAGTACTTC. It specifies CAISDHGRGSGRRETQYF.